The sequence of this T cell receptor beta chain was determined in a study of T cell repertoires in cytomegalovirus infection. Background on the study: Matching HLA type, along with CMV infection, was indicated by public TCR beta signatures.

Study-wide results and caveats: CMV carriers with the relevant HLA were identified by cumulative public TCR beta family frequency. Within the response measured ex vivo, HLA-C-restricted CMV-specific TCR beta clonotypes were dominant.

In TCRdb, the reads were re-called with MiXCR into one record per CDR3 protein. Among under 350,000 distinct CDR3 sequences listed, 9% to 9.5% were seen once. Between the trimmed V and J ends, which lost 7 bases and 6 bases, there was a span of 18 bases. This CDR3 spans 14 amino acids. Germline CDR1 MNHNS, CDR2 SASEGT. A word on this clonotype: Its antigen remains unidentified.

J is TRBJ1-2 and V is TRBV6-1; D gene uncertain. Sequenced material: PBMCs. The sequence was collected from a human donor in good health (CMV status not recorded). Some clones in this sample may be carry-over from other donors' samples. The CDR3 DNA reads as TGTGCCAGCACCTTCGGAGGTGGGAAAAATGGCTACACCTTC. It yields the protein CASTFGGGKNGYTF.